The T cell receptor beta chain described here comes from a study of shared clonotypes between healthy human individuals. The wider study: Three plates were used per donor for CD4 naive, three for CD4 memory, two for CD8 naive and one for CD8 memory. General observations from the study: Naive subsets, compared against memory subsets, generally had larger estimated richness values. An expected dependence of interdonor clonotype sharing on sequencing depth was noted.

Naive CD8 cells lacked CD45RO and underwent positive selection for CCR7, leaving out terminally differentiated effector memory CD45RA+ cells. Note on this clone: Its antigen remains unidentified.

The germline V gene encodes CDR1 SNHLY and CDR2 FYNNEI. There are 14 residues in the CDR3. Trimming removed 10 bases from V and 2 bases from J, with 15 bases in between. The test was conducted at deep level. Using immunoSEQ multiplex PCR, the repertoire was profiled, and TCRdb retains in-frame clones only, with some absent. This sample has about 2.1 million clones, with around 93% found just once. The J gene is TRBJ1-5, the V gene TRBV2; D is possibly TRBD1 (6 bases). Sequenced: naive CD8+ T cells from PBMCs. This TCR was recovered from a man aged 18 to 30 in good health. Some clones in this sample may be carry-over from other donors' samples. CDR3 in amino acids: CAIRGQAGNQPQHF. The CDR3 DNA reads as TGTGCCATCCGGGGGCAGGCTGGCAATCAGCCCCAGCATTTT. The whole variable domain, filled in from reference TRBV2 and TRBJ1-5, reads EPEVTQTPSHQVTQMGQEVILRCVPISNHLYFYWYRQILGQKVEFLVSFYNNEISEKSEIFDDQFSVERPDGSNFTLKIRSTKLEDSAMYFCAIRGQAGNQPQHFGDGTRLSIL.